A selection of T cell receptor beta chains follows, all from one sample in a study of memory CD4+ T cells and cytomegalovirus serostatus. Produced via immunoSEQ multiplex PCR; TCRdb's table is partial and in-frame only. The table includes about 59,000 clones, about 81% detected once. The sequenced sample consisted of memory CD4+ T cells from blood. The source of these receptors is an adult in good health and CMV-seronegative. CDR3s include the opening cysteine and the closing phenylalanine or tryptophan. D genes are given only for firm matches. Size values are once, few and many counts, or a class for expanded clones, and some rows have none.

D gene,clone size,J gene,V gene,CDR3 protein,CDR3 DNA
NA,NA,TRBJ2-6,TRBV4-1,CASSQDRGASGANVLTF,TGCGCCAGCAGCCAAGATCGAGGGGCCTCTGGGGCCAACGTCCTGACTTTC
TRBD1,NA,TRBJ2-7,TRBV28,CASSDGLRDRVRDEQYF,TGTGCCAGCAGCGATGGGCTCCGGGACAGGGTTCGCGACGAGCAGTACTTC
NA,NA,TRBJ2-7,TRBV28,CASTSRIHEQYF,TGTGCCAGCACGAGCAGGATACACGAGCAGTACTTC
NA,NA,TRBJ1-1,TRBV5-6,CASSLTTEAFF,TGTGCCAGCAGCTTAACCACTGAAGCTTTCTTT
TRBD1,NA,TRBJ2-7,TRBV16,CASSPTGNYEQYF,TGTGCCAGCAGCCCGACAGGGAACTACGAGCAGTACTTC
NA,NA,TRBJ2-7,TRBV28,CASSPKVPPYEQYF,TGTGCCAGCAGCCCCAAGGTGCCCCCCTACGAGCAGTACTTC
NA,NA,TRBJ1-1,TRBV23-1,CASTKIGTEAFF,TGCGCCAGCACTAAGATAGGCACTGAAGCTTTCTTT
NA,NA,TRBJ2-3,TRBV20-1,CSASRDTQYF,TGCAGTGCTAGCCGGGATACGCAGTATTTT
NA,NA,TRBJ2-5,TRBV19,CASSIGLAETQYF,TGTGCCAGTAGTATCGGGCTGGCGGAGACCCAGTACTTC
TRBD1,NA,TRBJ1-5,TRBV19,CASRTGGALFQPQHF,TGTGCCAGTAGGACAGGGGGCGCGTTATTTCAGCCCCAGCATTTT
NA,NA,TRBJ1-3,TRBV28,CASSLLKNTIYF,TGTGCCAGCAGTTTATTGAAAAACACCATATATTTT
TRBD1,once,TRBJ1-5,TRBV7-2,CASSWSGTERNQPQHF,TGTGCCAGCAGCTGGTCCGGGACAGAGCGCAATCAGCCCCAGCATTTT
NA,NA,TRBJ2-2,TRBV5-5,CASHMGQGNTGELFF,TGTGCCAGCCACATGGGGCAGGGAAACACCGGGGAGCTGTTTTTT
NA,NA,TRBJ2-5,TRBV7-9,CASSPPGLSETQYF,TGTGCCAGCAGCCCCCCCGGGCTATCGGAGACCCAGTACTTC
NA,NA,TRBJ2-1,TRBV4-3,CASSRNRRQFF,TGCGCCAGCAGCCGAAACAGGAGGCAGTTCTTC
TRBD1,few,TRBJ2-1,TRBV27,CASSWTGISYNEQFF,TGTGCCAGCAGCTGGACAGGGATCTCCTACAATGAGCAGTTCTTC
TRBD2,NA,TRBJ2-3,TRBV7-2,CASSTGQTAGGDTQYF,TGTGCCAGCAGCACGGGACAAACCGCGGGAGGAGATACGCAGTATTTT
TRBD2,NA,TRBJ2-3,TRBV2,CASRLAGAGRGDTQYF,TGTGCCAGCAGACTAGCGGGAGCCGGGAGGGGAGATACGCAGTATTTT
NA,NA,TRBJ2-5,TRBV15,CATSRDGRGRETQYF,TGTGCCACCAGCAGAGATGGGAGGGGGCGGGAGACCCAGTACTTC
TRBD2,NA,TRBJ2-7,TRBV4-1,CASSPQLAGTYEQYF,TGCGCCAGCAGTCCACAACTAGCGGGGACCTACGAGCAGTACTTC
NA,NA,TRBJ2-7,TRBV29-1,CSVEDPAAGSYEQYF,TGCAGCGTTGAAGATCCGGCTGCGGGCTCCTACGAGCAGTACTTC
NA,NA,TRBJ2-7,TRBV11-2,CASSLDGGLVIDF,TGTGCCAGCAGCTTAGATGGCGGACTGGTAATTGACTTC
NA,NA,TRBJ1-2,TRBV4-3,CASSQDWGTTNYGYTF,TGCGCCAGCAGCCAAGATTGGGGGACAACTAACTATGGCTACACCTTC
NA,medium-sized,TRBJ1-1,TRBV28,CASSQVTEAFF,TGTGCCAGCAGTCAGGTCACTGAAGCTTTCTTT
NA,NA,TRBJ2-7,TRBV10-1,CASSEMVGAGVYEQYF,TGCGCCAGCAGTGAGATGGTTGGGGCAGGGGTTTACGAGCAGTACTTC
NA,NA,TRBJ1-1,TRBV28,CASSLTGLNTEAFF,TGTGCCAGCAGTTTAACAGGACTGAACACTGAAGCTTTCTTT
NA,NA,TRBJ2-1,TRBV20-1,CSLGGNEQFF,TGCAGCCTAGGGGGGAATGAGCAGTTCTTC
NA,NA,TRBJ1-1,TRBV5-4,CASSFRDTEAFF,TGTGCCAGCAGCTTCCGGGACACTGAAGCTTTCTTT
TRBD2,NA,TRBJ2-5,TRBV7-9,CASSQFGTSGRAGAETQYF,TGTGCCAGCAGTCAGTTCGGGACTAGCGGGAGGGCCGGGGCCGAGACCCAGTACTTC
NA,NA,TRBJ1-1,TRBV6-1,CASRTNQGGNTEAFF,TGTGCCAGCAGGACTAACCAGGGAGGGAACACTGAAGCTTTCTTT
TRBD1,few,TRBJ1-5,TRBV5-1,CASSLDTGEGQPQHF,TGCGCCAGCAGCCTAGACACAGGGGAAGGTCAGCCCCAGCATTTT
NA,once,TRBJ1-4,TRBV6-6,CASTTAGWANEKLFF,TGTGCCAGCACCACTGCTGGGTGGGCTAATGAAAAACTGTTTTTT
TRBD2,NA,TRBJ2-1,TRBV5-6,CASSWGLTNNEQFF,TGTGCCAGCAGCTGGGGACTAACTAACAATGAGCAGTTCTTC
TRBD2,NA,TRBJ2-3,TRBV20-1,CSGLAGGSGDF,TGCAGCGGACTAGCGGGAGGATCCGGGGATTTT
NA,NA,TRBJ1-4,TRBV6-1,CASSPPGTGNEKLFF,TGTGCCAGCAGTCCGCCCGGGACTGGGAATGAAAAACTGTTTTTT
TRBD1,NA,TRBJ1-4,TRBV29-1,CSVRTGGEKLFF,TGCAGCGTTCGAACAGGGGGTGAAAAACTGTTTTTT
NA,NA,TRBJ2-7,TRBV4-1,CASSQEVTVFGGEQYF,TGCGCCAGCAGCCAGGAGGTGACGGTTTTTGGAGGCGAGCAGTACTTC
TRBD1,NA,TRBJ2-7,TRBV5-1,CASSGTGPYEQYF,TGCGCCAGCAGCGGGACAGGGCCCTACGAGCAGTACTTC
NA,NA,TRBJ1-5,TRBV7-9,CASSLDSSNQPQHF,TGTGCCAGCAGCCTTGATTCGAGCAATCAGCCCCAGCATTTT
TRBD2,NA,TRBJ2-7,TRBV7-9,CASSKRGASGRPSYEQYF,TGTGCCAGCAGCAAAAGAGGGGCTAGCGGGAGACCTTCCTACGAGCAGTACTTC
TRBD2,few,TRBJ2-3,TRBV2,CASSDRTRGNTQYF,TGTGCCAGCAGTGACCGGACTAGAGGGAATACGCAGTATTTT
TRBD1,NA,TRBJ2-1,TRBV6-1,CASSGGRPGGGGYNEQFF,TGTGCCAGCAGTGGGGGCAGGCCAGGGGGCGGCGGGTACAATGAGCAGTTCTTC